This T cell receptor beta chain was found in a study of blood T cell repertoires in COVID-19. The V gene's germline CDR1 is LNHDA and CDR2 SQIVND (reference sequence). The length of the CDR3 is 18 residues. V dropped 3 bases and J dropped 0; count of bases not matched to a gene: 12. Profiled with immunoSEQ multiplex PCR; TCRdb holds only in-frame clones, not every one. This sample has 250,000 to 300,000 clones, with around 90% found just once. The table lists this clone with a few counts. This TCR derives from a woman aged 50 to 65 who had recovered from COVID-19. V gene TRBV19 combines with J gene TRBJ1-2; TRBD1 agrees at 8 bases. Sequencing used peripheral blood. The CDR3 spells CASSIRTGTMQANYGYTF. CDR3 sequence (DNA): TGTGCCAGTAGTATCCGGACAGGGACCATGCAAGCTAACTATGGCTACACCTTC.